This record looks at one T cell receptor (beta chain) sequence and its context. Its cognate antigen is unknown. The data belong to a study of cytomegalovirus exposure and HLA in healthy donors. Donors were drawn from the approximately 120-subject validation cohort, separate from the 666-subject first cohort. Points from the study as a whole: Researchers counted roughly 160 TCR beta chains as cytomegalovirus-associated. Within the 120 or so validation repertoires, first-cohort TCR clusters tended to co-occur, according to a later analysis.

Deletions cut 6 bases from V and 5 bases from J, with 16 bases between. The CDR3 has 15 amino acids. Germline V gene data show CDR1 as WSHSY and CDR2 as SAAADI. Clones were read by immunoSEQ multiplex PCR, and TCRdb kept only the in-frame ones, dropping some. The table lists 150,000 to 250,000 clones, about three quarters of them singletons. The TCR was taken from a woman aged 30 to 39 in good health and CMV-seronegative. The sequenced material came from PBMCs. This chain connects TRBV10-2 to TRBJ1-4, with D tentatively TRBD1 (6 bases). The CDR3 coding sequence is TGCGCCAGCAGCGGGGCGGGGGCTCGGAATGAAAAACTGTTTTTT. Its translation is CASSGAGARNEKLFF.